A single sample gave rise to the 18 T cell receptor beta chains below, sequenced in a study of cytomegalovirus exposure and HLA in healthy donors. 60 Vbeta and 13 Jbeta primers were used in PCR. Profiled with immunoSEQ multiplex PCR; TCRdb holds only in-frame clones, not every one. The sample has 95,000 to 150,000 clones, over 60% seen once; the top ten hold about 1.5%. Sequencing was carried out using PBMCs. Receptors originate from a man aged 18 to 30 in good health and CMV-seronegative.

The rearrangement uses TRBV7-9 and TRBJ2-5; D is unclear. The germline V gene has CDR1 SEHNR and CDR2 FQNEAQ (reference sequence). There are 12 residues in the CDR3. V dropped 3 bases and J dropped 2 bases, with 4 bases sitting between them. DNA for the CDR3: TGTGCCAGCAGCTTCCATCAAGAGACCCAGTACTTC. The encoded protein is CASSFHQETQYF.

J is TRBJ2-1 and V is TRBV7-6, with D possibly being TRBD2 (5 bases). V lost 2 bases and J lost 6, with 14 bases in between. The CDR3 is made up of 15 amino acids. The V gene's germline CDR1 is SGHVS and CDR2 FNYEAQ. The CDR3 loop is CASSLISLEANEQFF. The CDR3 DNA reads as TGTGCCAGCAGCTTAATCTCACTGGAGGCCAATGAGCAGTTCTTC.

CDR3 protein: CASSRPVVGVTNEKLFF. The DNA for the CDR3 is TGTGCCAGTAGCCGTCCGGTAGTCGGTGTAACTAATGAAAAACTGTTTTTT. This rearrangement joins TRBV19 to TRBJ1-4; no firm D call. The V and J ends lost 6 bases and 1 base respectively, with 18 bases between them. Germline V CDR1 and CDR2: LNHDA, SQIVND (reference sequence). This CDR3 is 17 amino acids long. The full variable domain, its missing parts supplied by reference TRBV19 and TRBJ1-4, is DGGITQSPKYLFRKEGQNVTLSCEQNLNHDAMYWYRQDPGQGLRLIYYSQIVNDFQKGDIAEGYSVSREKKESFPLTVTSAQKNPTAFYLCASSRPVVGVTNEKLFFGSGTQLSVL.

This rearrangement joins TRBV7-9 to TRBJ1-1; D is perhaps TRBD1 (5 bases). V was trimmed by 2 bases and J by 4 bases, leaving 8 bases between them. In germline, CDR1 is SEHNR, CDR2 FQNEAQ (reference sequence). The CDR3 runs 13 residues. The CDR3 loop is CASSLPTGTEAFF. The CDR3 region has the DNA TGTGCCAGCAGCTTACCCACAGGCACTGAAGCTTTCTTT.

CDR3 DNA sequence: TGTGCCAGTAGTTCGGGAAAAACGGGAGGGCAAGGTGAGCAGTACTTC. It is translated as CASSSGKTGGQGEQYF. The genes are TRBV19 and TRBJ2-5; 8 positions agree with TRBD2. CDR3 length: 16 residues. V shed 5 bases, J shed 11 bases, and the junction held 19 bases outside the gene matches. Per the germline V gene, CDR1 is LNHDA and CDR2 is SQIVND (reference sequence).

On this clone: Other DNA sequences in this specimen translate into the identical CDR3. The chain links TRBV4-3 to TRBJ2-5; possible D gene TRBD2, 6 bases. Germline V lookup: CDR1 LGHNA, CDR2 YSLEER. CDR3 length: 13 residues. V was shortened by 0 bases and J by 5 bases, with 7 bases between the two germline ends. As DNA, the CDR3 is TGCGCCAGCAGCCAAGATGGGGGGGAGACCCAGTACTTC. Its protein is CASSQDGGETQYF.

In its sample, this clone was seen once. The junction and the germline gene differ at one end; a read error may be behind it. The same CDR3 also results from other DNA sequences found in this sample. The chain employs TRBV19 and TRBJ2-3; TRBD1 matches 7 bases. Germline V gene lookup returns CDR1 LNHDA and CDR2 SQIVND (reference sequence). The CDR3 contains 15 residues. CDR3: CASSTGQAITDTQYF. CDR3 coding DNA: TGTGCCAGCAGTACCGGACAGGCGATCACAGATACGCAGTATTTT.

The rearrangement uses TRBV9 and TRBJ2-3, with 11 nucleotides matching TRBD2. From germline, CDR1 is SGDLS and CDR2 YYNGEE. The CDR3 is 20 amino acids. Losses at the gene ends were 1 base for V and 5 bases for J; bases not matched to a gene: 18. CDR3 protein: CASSVSPGTNSGREVDTQYF. DNA of the CDR3: TGTGCCAGCAGCGTATCTCCCGGGACGAATAGCGGGAGGGAGGTAGATACGCAGTATTTT.

This clone has only a few counts. The chain links TRBV28 to TRBJ1-4, with a weak D call TRBD1 (6 bases). V lost 8 bases to trimming and J lost 0 bases, with 16 bases between them. The germline gives CDR1 MDHEN, CDR2 SYDVKM. The CDR3 loop spans 16 amino acids. CDR3 region: CASLDSFVSTNEKLFF. The CDR3 DNA is TGTGCCAGCTTGGACAGTTTTGTTTCAACTAATGAAAAACTGTTTTTT.

The CDR3 is CASSIDLTAGTEAFF. The CDR3 DNA sequence: TGTGCCAGTAGTATAGATTTAACTGCGGGGACTGAAGCTTTCTTT. This chain uses TRBV19 with TRBJ1-1, with D uncertain. Trimming took 0 bases from V and 5 from J, leaving 13 bases between them. This CDR3 has 15 amino acids. Germline V gene sequence: CDR1 LNHDA, CDR2 SQIVND (reference sequence).

V is TRBV7-9 and J is TRBJ2-5, with 9 nucleotides matching TRBD2. CDR1 is SEHNR, CDR2 FQNEAQ, per germline (reference sequence). There are 18 residues in the CDR3. Germline trimming cut 4 bases from V and 3 bases from J; bases unmatched to any gene: 15. CDR3: CASSSKVRAVAGEETQYF. The CDR3 DNA is TGTGCCAGCAGCTCCAAGGTTCGGGCAGTAGCGGGGGAAGAGACCCAGTACTTC.

The chain uses TRBV19 and TRBJ1-5; possibly TRBD1 for D (5 bases). Deletions cut 10 bases from V and 8 bases from J, with 24 bases between. The CDR3 has 15 amino acids. Germline V gives CDR1 LNHDA, CDR2 SQIVND (reference sequence). This CDR3 reads CATRTGVGFVEPQHF. As DNA, the CDR3 is TGTGCCACCCGGACGGGGGTTGGGTTTGTGGAGCCCCAGCATTTT.

In its sample, this clone was seen a few times. The chain couples TRBV28 to TRBJ2-3; 9 nucleotides line up with TRBD2. This CDR3 has 15 amino acids. Germline-derived CDR1 and CDR2 are MDHEN and SYDVKM. The V segment lost 5 bases and the J segment 3 bases; nucleotides outside the gene matches: 6. The CDR3 reads CASSAPAGGTDTQYF. CDR3 nucleotides: TGTGCCAGCAGTGCTCCGGCGGGGGGGACAGATACGCAGTATTTT. Combining the CDR3 with reference TRBV28 and TRBJ2-3 gives the whole variable domain DVKVTQSSRYLVKRTGEKVFLECVQDMDHENMFWYRQDPGLGLRLIYFSYDVKMKEKGDIPEGYSVSREKKERFSLILESASTNQTSMYLCASSAPAGGTDTQYFGPGTRLTVL.

The chain employs TRBV6-5 and TRBJ2-1; 10 nucleotides line up with TRBD2. The CDR3 is made up of 14 amino acids. Germline V gene sequence: CDR1 MNHEY, CDR2 SVGAGI. Trimming at V came to 7 bases and at J to 8 bases, leaving 8 bases not matched to a gene. The chain's CDR3 is CASKGAGGRDEQFF. CDR3 in DNA: TGTGCCAGCAAGGGAGCGGGGGGGCGTGATGAGCAGTTCTTC.

A few counts support this clone. The rearrangement links TRBV7-6 to TRBJ1-6; 9 bases are a match to TRBD1. Trimming removed 5 bases from V and 9 bases from J; junction bases left unmatched: 8. The CDR3 covers 15 residues. Germline V gene data show CDR1 as SGHVS and CDR2 as FNYEAQ. As DNA, the CDR3 is TGTGCCAGCAGCCAAATCGGGACAGGGAGTTCACCCCTCCACTTT. Protein: CASSQIGTGSSPLHF.

On this clone: Sequence at one end of the junction differs from germline and may be a read error. Distinct nucleotide sequences in the sample also encode this CDR3. The chain employs TRBV9 and TRBJ2-3; the D gene is possibly TRBD2 (5 bases). The germline CDR1 and CDR2 sequences are SGDLS and YYNGEE. This CDR3 region has 16 residues. The CDR3 here is CASSVGSAILTDTQYF. CDR3 bases: TGTGCCAGCAGCGTAGGTAGCGCAATACTCACAGACACGCAGTATTTT.

The genes are TRBV15 and TRBJ2-4; 7 nucleotides align to TRBD1. This CDR3 spans 16 amino acids. CDR1 is LNHNV, CDR2 YYDKDF, per germline (reference sequence). Trimming cost V 5 bases and J 3 bases; bases outside gene matches: 10. The DNA for the CDR3 is TGTGCCACCAGCGACAGGGTTGGTCTAGGCAAAAACATTCAGTACTTC. This translates into CATSDRVGLGKNIQYF.

V is TRBV27 and J is TRBJ1-5, with 10 nucleotides matching TRBD1. The V gene end was trimmed by 6 bases and the J gene end by 7 bases; junction bases not matched to a gene: 6. This CDR3 is 14 amino acids long. Germline V gives CDR1 MNHEY, CDR2 SMNVEV (reference sequence). CDR3 in amino acids: CASRGTGAGQPQHF. The CDR3 DNA sequence: TGTGCCAGCAGGGGGACAGGGGCGGGGCAGCCCCAGCATTTT.